The 26 T cell receptor beta chains presented below share a single source sample, sequenced in a study of regulatory T cells in long-lasting Graves disease. Indicated time point: newly diagnosed GD, antithyroid drugs for less than 3 months. Isolated PBMC RNA provided the starting material for the TCR library. Both iRepertoire HTBI primers and Arm-PCR of CDR3 regions were used to build the TCR beta libraries. One entry per CDR3 protein results from TCRdb running MiXCR on the multiplex PCR reads. Among about 430,000 distinct CDR3 sequences listed, approximately 16% were seen once. The sample was also reused in another study, on T cells in Graves' hyperthyroidism and ophthalmopathy.

This specimen was peripheral blood mononuclear cells (PBMCs), taken at new diagnosis, from a patient treated with antithyroid drugs. The receptors here all came from a woman aged 40-49 years with Graves disease.

This clonotype has a count of ten or more. The chain uses TRBV2 and TRBJ2-7; D uncertain. Per germline, CDR1 SNHLY and CDR2 FYNNEI. The CDR3 spans 15 residues. Trimming removed 2 bases from V and 2 bases from J, with 13 bases in between. As DNA, the CDR3 is TGTGCCAGCAGTGAAATGGCCAGCGAGACCTACGAGCAGTACTTC. Translated: CASSEMASETYEQYF.

There are many counts of this clonotype. At one boundary the junction diverges from the germline segment, which might be a read error. CDR3 in amino acids: CASSPGEGYGYTF. The CDR3 DNA follows: TGCGCCAGCAGCCCGGGTGAGGGCTATGGCTACACCTTC. The chain couples TRBV18 to TRBJ1-2; D remains unclear. This CDR3 comprises 13 residues. The V gene's germline CDR1 is KGHSH and CDR2 LQKENI.

Only a few counts were recorded for this clonotype. The V call is TRBV30, the J call TRBJ2-7; 7 bases agree with TRBD1. J lost 6 bases, V lost 5 bases, and 7 bases had no gene match. Germline V gene data show CDR1 as GTSNPN and CDR2 as SVGIG (reference sequence). The CDR3 is 12 residues long. The CDR3 DNA sequence: TGTGCCTGGGCCCCCAGGGGGTCCGAGCAGTACTTC. Translation gives CAWAPRGSEQYF.

The sample holds a few counts of this clonotype. The chain's CDR3 is CASSEYFPGSGGNQPYEQYF. CDR3 nucleotides: TGTGCCAGCAGTGAATATTTTCCAGGATCAGGGGGCAACCAACCCTACGAGCAGTACTTC. The rearrangement joins TRBV25-1 to TRBJ2-7, with 8 bases matching TRBD1. The CDR3 is made up of 20 amino acids. V dropped 0 bases and J dropped 2; count of bases not matched to a gene: 18. CDR1 is MGHDK and CDR2 is SYGVNS in the germline V gene.

This chain links TRBV2 with TRBJ1-5; D gene unclear. The CDR3 extends over 13 amino acids. Trimming cost V 6 bases and J 3 bases, with 9 bases left between them. Germline-derived CDR1 and CDR2 are SNHLY and FYNNEI. DNA of the CDR3: TGTGCCAGCAGGCGGGATAACAATCAGCCCCAGCATTTT. Protein product: CASRRDNNQPQHF.

The chain is built from TRBV6-2 or TRBV6-3 and TRBJ2-5, with D unresolved. This CDR3 is built from 13 residues. Trimming shortened V by 2 bases and J by 5 bases, and 9 bases separated the two germline ends. CDR1 and CDR2 from the germline V gene are MNHEY and SVGEGT. The DNA for the CDR3 is TGTGCCAGCAGTTACGGGGTCGGGGAGACCCAGTACTTC. Translated, it gives CASSYGVGETQYF.

This clonotype was detected only a few times. It may be a read error: a sequence one base away is much more abundant. The chain employs TRBV3-1 and TRBJ2-2, with 7 positions matching TRBD2. This CDR3 contains 16 residues. Germline V gene data show CDR1 as LGHDT and CDR2 as YNNKEL (reference sequence). CDR3 coding DNA: TGTGTCAGCAGCCAAGATCCTAGCGGAAACACCGGGGAGCTGTTTTTT. Protein: CVSSQDPSGNTGELFF.

This chain connects TRBV14 to TRBJ2-1; D is ambiguous. This CDR3 contains 13 residues. Germline CDR1 and CDR2: SGHDN and FVKESK. The V and J ends lost 6 bases and 9 bases respectively, with 15 bases between them. Here the CDR3 reads CASSPRLGGEQFF. The DNA of the CDR3 is TGTGCCAGCAGTCCACGTCTAGGCGGTGAGCAGTTCTTC. Filled out from reference TRBV14 and TRBJ2-1, the complete variable domain reads EAGVTQFPSHSVIEKGQTVTLRCDPISGHDNLYWYRRVMGKEIKFLLHFVKESKQDESGMPNNRFLAERTGGTYSTLKVQPAELEDSGVYFCASSPRLGGEQFFGPGTRLTVL.

The table lists this clonotype with a count of one. This chain joins TRBV2 and TRBJ2-5, with TRBD2 as a possible D gene (5 bases). Trimming removed 7 bases from V and 6 bases from J, with 18 bases in between. The CDR3 has 14 residues. Germline values: CDR1 SNHLY, CDR2 FYNNEI. CDR3 in DNA: TGTGCCAGCACGGGCGGAGGTCCCTTGAAGACCCAGTACTTC. It specifies CASTGGGPLKTQYF. Supplemented by reference TRBV2 and TRBJ2-5, the full variable domain reads EPEVTQTPSHQVTQMGQEVILRCVPISNHLYFYWYRQILGQKVEFLVSFYNNEISEKSEIFDDQFSVERPDGSNFTLKIRSTKLEDSAMYFCASTGGGPLKTQYFGPGTRLLVL.

In its sample, this clonotype was seen a few times. The rearrangement joins TRBV5-1 to TRBJ2-1; tentative D call: TRBD1 (6 bases). The CDR3 sequence is 16 residues long. Per the germline V gene, CDR1 is SGHRS and CDR2 is YFSETQ. The V end was cut by 7 bases, the J end by 1 base, with 18 bases between. The CDR3 DNA sequence: TGCGCCAGCCGGGCCGGGCAGGGGAGATCCTACAATGAGCAGTTCTTC. This gives the protein CASRAGQGRSYNEQFF.

This clonotype has ten or more counts. This chain connects TRBV9 to TRBJ2-2; 10 nucleotides align to TRBD2. J gave up 6 bases and V 4 bases, and 3 bases lay outside the gene matches. The CDR3 consists of 14 residues. CDR1 is SGDLS, CDR2 YYNGEE, per germline. The CDR3 DNA reads as TGTGCCAGCAGCTCTAGCGGGAGCCCCGGGGAGCTGTTTTTT. This gives the protein CASSSSGSPGELFF.

The table lists this clonotype with many counts. This chain connects TRBV7-9 to TRBJ2-3, with D maybe TRBD2 (6 bases). The CDR3 loop spans 15 amino acids. Trimming pared 5 bases from V and 1 base from J, leaving 13 bases between. Germline CDR1 reads SEHNR; CDR2 reads FQNEAQ (reference sequence). CDR3 DNA: TGTGCCAGCAGCCCCCGGTCGGGGGGCACAGATACGCAGTATTTT. Translation: CASSPRSGGTDTQYF. The whole variable domain, filled in from reference TRBV7-9 and TRBJ2-3, reads DTGVSQNPRHKITKRGQNVTFRCDPISEHNRLYWYRQTLGQGPEFLTYFQNEAQLEKSRLLSDRFSAERPKGSFSTLEIQRTEQGDSAMYLCASSPRSGGTDTQYFGPGTRLTVL.

This clonotype was detected a few times. The chain is built from TRBV6-1 and TRBJ2-1, with TRBD2 matching over 7 bases. The CDR3 consists of 18 residues. J lost 2 bases, V lost 5 bases, and 15 bases had no gene match. Per germline, CDR1 MNHNS and CDR2 SASEGT. The CDR3 region is CASSILVGRGDTYNEQFF. The CDR3 DNA follows: TGTGCCAGCAGTATCCTTGTGGGGAGGGGAGATACCTACAATGAGCAGTTCTTC.

This clonotype was picked up one time. V usage is TRBV7-3 and J usage is TRBJ2-3; D not resolved. The germline V and J ends were trimmed by 5 bases and 1 base, with 10 bases remaining between them. The CDR3 consists of 14 residues. CDR1 is SGHTA and CDR2 is FQGTGA in the germline V gene. CDR3: CASSPQAGTDTQYF. The CDR3 bases are TGTGCCAGCAGCCCCCAGGCGGGCACAGATACGCAGTATTTT.

The chain is built from TRBV4-1 and TRBJ2-7; D unclear. Germline CDR1 and CDR2: MGHRA and YSYEKL. V lost 4 bases and J 6 bases, leaving 16 bases between the germline ends. The CDR3 covers 14 residues. The CDR3 spells CASSPTTTFLEQYF. The CDR3 DNA is TGCGCCAGCAGCCCGACCACTACCTTCCTCGAGCAGTACTTC.

This clonotype was found a few times. The chain joins TRBV9 to TRBJ2-3, with TRBD2 identical over 8 bases. The CDR3 is made up of 14 amino acids. J lost 6 bases, V lost 0 bases, and 3 bases had no gene match. Germline-derived CDR1 and CDR2 are SGDLS and YYNGEE. CDR3 sequence reads: CASSVARLADTQYF. For the CDR3, the DNA is TGTGCCAGCAGCGTAGCCCGACTAGCGGATACGCAGTATTTT.

The chain has TRBV28 and TRBJ1-2; 9 bases are shared with TRBD1. V was clipped by 5 bases and J by 7 bases; unmatched bases: 8. The germline CDR1 and CDR2 sequences are MDHEN and SYDVKM. This CDR3 region has 14 residues. As DNA, the CDR3 is TGTGCCAGCAGTACGCTGGGACAGGGTGGTGGCTACACCTTC. Its translation: CASSTLGQGGGYTF.

This clonotype was recorded many times. This sequence joins TRBV2 and TRBJ2-2, with TRBD2 as a possible D gene (7 bases). V was pared by 6 bases and J by 7 bases, with 12 bases between. Germline V gene lookup returns CDR1 SNHLY and CDR2 FYNNEI. The CDR3 runs 13 residues. This CDR3 reads CASRLGGVGELFF. The CDR3 nucleotides are TGTGCCAGCAGGCTAGGGGGGGTCGGGGAGCTGTTTTTT.

Many counts were recorded for this clonotype. The chain has TRBV11-3 and TRBJ1-6; D ambiguous. The CDR3 covers 11 residues. Trimming removed 1 base from V and 12 bases from J, with 4 bases in between. Germline CDR1 reads SGHNT; CDR2 reads YENEEA. CDR3 DNA: TGTGCCAGCAGCTTAGTTGGACCCCTCCACTTT. It specifies CASSLVGPLHF.

The J gene is TRBJ1-1, the V gene TRBV27; no firm D call. The germline V and J ends were trimmed by 7 bases and 7 bases, with 16 bases remaining between them. CDR3 length: 13 residues. The germline V gene has CDR1 MNHEY and CDR2 SMNVEV (reference sequence). Here the CDR3 DNA reads TGTGCCAGCACCGCCGGAGGTTCGGGTGAAGCTTTCTTT. It encodes CASTAGGSGEAFF.

This clonotype has only a few counts. A much larger clone is a single base away; this may be a read error. The J gene is TRBJ2-2, the V gene TRBV2; D is undetermined. The CDR3 covers 14 residues. Trimming stripped 6 bases from V and 4 bases from J, with 12 bases between. Germline CDR1 SNHLY, CDR2 FYNNEI. The CDR3 DNA sequence: TGTGCCAGCAGGGGCACAGCCCGCACCGGGGAGCTGTTTTTT. It is translated as CASRGTARTGELFF. The whole variable domain, filled in from reference TRBV2 and TRBJ2-2, reads EPEVTQTPSHQVTQMGQEVILRCVPISNHLYFYWYRQILGQKVEFLVSFYNNEISEKSEIFDDQFSVERPDGSNFTLKIRSTKLEDSAMYFCASRGTARTGELFFGEGSRLTVL.

This clonotype was detected ten times or more. The chain couples TRBV27 to TRBJ2-2; 10 bases line up with TRBD1. The CDR3 is 19 residues long. Per germline, CDR1 MNHEY and CDR2 SMNVEV (reference sequence). V shed 5 bases and J 2 bases; nucleotides not matched to a gene: 14. The DNA for the CDR3 is TGTGCCAGCAGTCTAGACAGGGGGCGCTGGGTCAAAAACACCGGGGAGCTGTTTTTT. The encoded protein is CASSLDRGRWVKNTGELFF.

This clonotype was observed many times. The chain is built from TRBV13 and TRBJ2-5, with TRBD2 matching over 8 bases. Germline loops: CDR1 PRHDT, CDR2 FYEKMQ (reference sequence). CDR3 length: 15 residues. The junction had 8 bases not matched to a gene; V was cut back by 4 bases and J by 4 bases. In nucleotides, the CDR3 is TGTGCCAGCAGCTCCCGCGAGCTAGCGGGAGAGACCCAGTACTTC. Protein: CASSSRELAGETQYF.

This clonotype was counted many times. The genes are TRBV13 and TRBJ1-2, with a possible D match to TRBD1 (5 bases). V was cut by 2 bases and J by 4 bases, with 11 bases left in between. This CDR3 contains 14 residues. Germline CDR1 PRHDT, CDR2 FYEKMQ (reference sequence). The CDR3 reads CASSLRGFGYGYTF. CDR3 sequence (DNA): TGTGCCAGCAGCTTACGGGGGTTTGGCTATGGCTACACCTTC. The full variable domain, rest sourced from reference TRBV13 and TRBJ1-2, is AAGVIQSPRHLIKEKRETATLKCYPIPRHDTVYWYQQGPGQDPQFLISFYEKMQSDKGSIPDRFSAQQFSDYHSELNMSSLELGDSALYFCASSLRGFGYGYTFGSGTRLTVV.

This clonotype was seen many times. The chain combines TRBV12-3 or TRBV12-4 with TRBJ1-2, with a weak D call TRBD1 (5 bases). This CDR3 contains 16 residues. Between the trimmed V and J ends, which lost 1 base and 0 bases, there was a span of 12 bases. The CDR3: CASSLGRVTANYGYTF. The CDR3, as DNA: TGTGCCAGCAGTTTAGGCAGGGTCACGGCTAACTATGGCTACACCTTC.

Ten or more counts support this clonotype. This chain uses TRBV10-3 with TRBJ1-4; 7 nucleotides match TRBD1. Germline-derived CDR1 and CDR2 are ENHRY and SYGVKD. The length of the CDR3 is 14 residues. J lost 4 bases, V lost 3 bases, and 2 bases had no gene match. CDR3 in DNA: TGTGCCATCAGTGAACAGGGGAATAATGAAAAACTGTTTTTT. Residues: CAISEQGNNEKLFF.